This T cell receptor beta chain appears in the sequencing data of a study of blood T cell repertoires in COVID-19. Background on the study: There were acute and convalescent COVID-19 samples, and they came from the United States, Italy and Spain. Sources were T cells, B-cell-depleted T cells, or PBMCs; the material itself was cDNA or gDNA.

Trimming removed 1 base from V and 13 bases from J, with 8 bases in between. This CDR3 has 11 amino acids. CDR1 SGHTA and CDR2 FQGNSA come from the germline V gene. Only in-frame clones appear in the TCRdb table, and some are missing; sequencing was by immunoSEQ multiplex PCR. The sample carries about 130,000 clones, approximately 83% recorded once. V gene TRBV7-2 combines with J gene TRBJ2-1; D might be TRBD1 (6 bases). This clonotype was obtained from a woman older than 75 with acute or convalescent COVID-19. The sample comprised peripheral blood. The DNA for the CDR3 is TGTGCCAGCAGCTTAGACAGGGTACAGTTCTTC. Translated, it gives CASSLDRVQFF.